Listed here are 21 T cell receptor beta chains from one sample, sequenced in a study of blood T cell repertoires in COVID-19. This table comes from immunoSEQ multiplex PCR, and its TCRdb copy is limited to in-frame clones, with some not included. The sample lists about 69,000 clones, around 90% occurring once. The sequencing sample was made of peripheral blood. Every receptor here comes from a woman aged 60-75 years with active COVID-19.

V is TRBV27 and J is TRBJ2-3; possible D gene TRBD1, 5 bases. V lost 0 bases and J lost 6, with 10 bases in between. Germline CDR1 MNHEY, CDR2 SMNVEV (reference sequence). The CDR3 contains 14 residues. The CDR3 is CASSLSAGMDTQYF. The CDR3 DNA reads as TGTGCCAGCAGTTTATCGGCAGGGATGGATACGCAGTATTTT.

The gene calls are TRBV12-3 or TRBV12-4 and TRBJ1-6; D not resolved. There are 12 residues in the CDR3. V was clipped by 2 bases and J by 14 bases, with 10 bases between them. The CDR3 DNA is TGTGCCAGCAGTTTAATCCCTATAGCCCTCCACTTT. Encoded protein: CASSLIPIALHF.

The J gene is TRBJ1-2, the V gene TRBV6-5, with D perhaps matching TRBD1 (6 bases). Deletions cut 5 bases from V and 5 bases from J, with 15 bases between. Looked up from germline, CDR1 is MNHEY and CDR2 is SVGAGI. This CDR3 region has 14 residues. This chain's CDR3 is CASSRTAEWYGYTF. DNA of the CDR3: TGTGCCAGCAGTAGGACAGCGGAATGGTATGGCTACACCTTC.

This clone has just one count. The V gene is TRBV28, the J gene TRBJ2-7, with D maybe TRBD2 (6 bases). The germline V gene has CDR1 MDHEN and CDR2 SYDVKM. Deletions cut 8 bases from V and 2 bases from J, with 13 bases between. The CDR3 sequence is 13 residues long. Here the CDR3 reads CASRTAGTYEQYF. CDR3 sequence (DNA): TGTGCCAGCCGAACGGCGGGGACCTACGAGCAGTACTTC.

This clone was detected once. CDR3 protein: CASSPGSPLGNTIYF. The CDR3 nucleotides are TGTGCCAGCTCACCGGGCAGTCCTCTTGGAAACACCATATATTTT. The rearrangement joins TRBV18 to TRBJ1-3; D gene unclear. CDR1 KGHSH and CDR2 LQKENI come from the germline V gene. V lost 3 bases, J lost 3 bases, and 12 bases lay in between. This CDR3 has 15 residues.

V and J are TRBV5-4 and TRBJ2-1, with 8 bases matching TRBD2. The length of the CDR3 is 15 residues. Germline values: CDR1 SGHNT, CDR2 YYREEE (reference sequence). The V and J ends lost 0 bases and 6 bases, in that order; junction bases with no gene match: 5. The chain's CDR3 is CASSLDRLASNEQFF. The DNA of the CDR3 is TGTGCCAGCAGCTTGGACCGACTAGCGAGCAATGAGCAGTTCTTC.

This sequence joins TRBV30 and TRBJ1-6, with TRBD1 as a possible D gene (5 bases). Germline loops: CDR1 GTSNPN, CDR2 SVGIG (reference sequence). The CDR3 runs to 14 residues. With 1 base removed from V and 9 bases from J, the gap between germline ends came to 13 bases. CDR3 coding DNA: TGTGCCTGGAGTGGACAGCCGCCTCGTTCACCCCTCCACTTT. Its translation: CAWSGQPPRSPLHF.

This chain connects TRBV7-9 to TRBJ2-3, with D possibly matching TRBD1 (5 bases). The length of the CDR3 is 14 residues. Trimming cost V 2 bases and J 2 bases, with 8 bases left between them. The germline gives CDR1 SEHNR, CDR2 FQNEAQ (reference sequence). As DNA, the CDR3 is TGTGCCAGCAGCTTACAGGGTACCACAGATACGCAGTATTTT. Amino acids: CASSLQGTTDTQYF.

This chain uses TRBV27 with TRBJ2-5, with 10 nucleotides matching TRBD2. Germline V lookup: CDR1 MNHEY, CDR2 SMNVEV (reference sequence). The J segment lost 5 bases and the V segment lost 5 bases, leaving 8 bases of the junction unmatched. This CDR3 is 15 amino acids long. CDR3 residues: CASSRAGGPRETQYF. CDR3 in DNA: TGTGCCAGCAGTAGAGCGGGAGGGCCAAGGGAGACCCAGTACTTC.

The chain recombines TRBV28 with TRBJ1-2, with 9 bases that match TRBD1. The CDR3 is 13 amino acids. V lost 5 bases and J lost 4; bases outside the gene matches: 2. Germline values: CDR1 MDHEN, CDR2 SYDVKM. This CDR3 is CASSGTGLYGYTF. The CDR3 coding sequence is TGTGCCAGCAGTGGGACAGGGCTCTATGGCTACACCTTC.

The V gene is TRBV20-1, the J gene TRBJ2-6, with 7 bases matching TRBD1. From germline, CDR1 is DFQATT and CDR2 SNEGSKA (reference sequence). This CDR3 region has 15 residues. V was clipped by 3 bases and J by 3 bases; unmatched bases: 5. The CDR3 sequence: CSASEGAGGANVLTF. Here the CDR3 DNA reads TGCAGTGCTAGTGAGGGGGCAGGTGGGGCCAACGTCCTGACTTTC.

V usage is TRBV19 and J usage is TRBJ1-5, with D unresolved. Trimming pared 1 base from V and 0 bases from J, leaving 7 bases between. Germline values: CDR1 LNHDA, CDR2 SQIVND (reference sequence). The CDR3 has 15 residues. The CDR3 sequence: CASSIGSHSNQPQHF. CDR3 in DNA: TGTGCCAGTAGTATAGGCAGTCATAGCAATCAGCCCCAGCATTTT.

The rearrangement uses TRBV2 and TRBJ1-1, with D possibly being TRBD1 (6 bases). Germline V gives CDR1 SNHLY, CDR2 FYNNEI. V dropped 6 bases and J dropped 2 bases, with 10 bases sitting between them. The length of the CDR3 is 13 residues. The CDR3, as DNA: TGTGCCAGCAGACAGGGTTTTAACACTGAAGCTTTCTTT. Residues: CASRQGFNTEAFF.

The genes are TRBV20-1 and TRBJ2-7; 9 nucleotides line up with TRBD2. After removal of 3 bases from V and 6 bases from J, the junction contained 9 bases not matched to a gene. Germline-derived CDR1 and CDR2 are DFQATT and SNEGSKA (reference sequence). This CDR3 contains 14 residues. The DNA of the CDR3 is TGCAGTGCTAGTCTAGCGGGGAGAGGGTCCGAGCAGTACTTC. Its translation: CSASLAGRGSEQYF.

The chain joins TRBV27 to TRBJ2-6; maybe TRBD1 (6 bases). The CDR3 has 16 residues. With 3 bases removed from V and 9 bases from J, the gap between germline ends came to 18 bases. The V gene's germline CDR1 is MNHEY and CDR2 SMNVEV (reference sequence). The CDR3 loop is CASSLGWGPGDNVLTF. In nucleotides, the CDR3 is TGTGCCAGCAGTTTGGGTTGGGGGCCGGGTGACAACGTCCTGACTTTC.

The gene calls are TRBV6-5 and TRBJ2-7, with D perhaps matching TRBD1 (6 bases). Trimming removed 6 bases from V and 0 bases from J, with 12 bases in between. Per the germline V gene, CDR1 is MNHEY and CDR2 is SVGAGI. The CDR3 runs 14 residues. The CDR3 nucleotides read TGTGCCAGCAGAACCAACAGGGCCTCCTACGAGCAGTACTTC. Translation: CASRTNRASYEQYF.

The V gene is TRBV21-1, the J gene TRBJ1-5. TRBV21-1 is listed as a pseudogene. The CDR3 length is 15 residues. DNA of the CDR3: TGTGCCAGCAGCAAATTTAAGAGTAGCAATCAGCCCCAGCATTTT. It codes for CASSKFKSSNQPQHF.

By share, this clone ranks as large (0.1 to 1%). The chain links TRBV4-1 to TRBJ2-7, with TRBD2 identical over 8 bases. The CDR3 is 13 amino acids. J was trimmed by 3 bases and V by 3 bases; bases with no gene match: 1. Germline V gene lookup returns CDR1 MGHRA and CDR2 YSYEKL. CDR3 in amino acids: CASSHGTSYEQYF. The CDR3 DNA reads TGCGCCAGCAGCCATGGGACTAGCTACGAGCAGTACTTC.

The CDR3 sequence: CAWSEIRGNTIYF. The CDR3 DNA reads as TGTGCCTGGAGTGAGATCAGGGGAAACACCATATATTTT. V gene TRBV30 combines with J gene TRBJ1-3, with D unresolved. This CDR3 contains 13 residues. The V gene's germline CDR1 is GTSNPN and CDR2 SVGIG (reference sequence). V gave up 1 base and J gave up 4 bases, with 8 bases separating them. The full variable domain, its missing parts supplied by reference TRBV30 and TRBJ1-3, is SQTIHQWPATLVQPVGSPLSLECTVEGTSNPNLYWYRQAAGRGLQLLFYSVGIGQISSEVPQNLSASRPQDRQFILSSKKLLLSDSGFYLCAWSEIRGNTIYFGEGSWLTVV.

V gene TRBV11-2 combines with J gene TRBJ2-3; 8 positions agree with TRBD2. The CDR3 runs to 15 residues. The J segment lost 7 bases and the V segment lost 5 bases, leaving 11 bases of the junction unmatched. In germline, CDR1 is SGHAT, CDR2 FQNNGV. CDR3 in DNA: TGTGCCAGCAGCCCAACCCAGGCGGGAGGCCATACGCAGTATTTT. Its protein product is CASSPTQAGGHTQYF.

This chain connects TRBV7-8 to TRBJ2-3; 7 bases align to TRBD1. The CDR3 consists of 15 residues. CDR1 SGHVS and CDR2 FQNEAQ come from the germline V gene. V gave up 5 bases and J gave up 7 bases; unmatched junction bases: 12. In DNA, the CDR3 is TGTGCCAGCAGCCCGACAGGGTTTAGGGTAAATACGCAGTATTTT. Its translation is CASSPTGFRVNTQYF.